The clone carrying this T cell receptor beta chain occurred many times. This sample was taken from a study of neurological immune-mediated disorders. Across the study: Relapsing-remitting disease affected around 30, and secondary progressive 3, of around 34 multiple sclerosis patients.

V dropped 6 bases and J dropped 0 bases, with 21 bases sitting between them. CDR3 length equals 18 residues. Germline lookup yields CDR1 SQVTM and CDR2 ANQGSEA. Synthesis of cDNA was carried out by template-switch 5'RACE. The reaction used 10-nucleotide random UMIs. Via MiXCR, TCRdb re-called the 5' RACE reads, giving one row per CDR3 protein. The sample lists about 62,000 distinct CDR3 sequences, roughly 4% occurring once. The TCR originated in a woman aged 45-60 years with multiple sclerosis. Sequenced sample: PBMCs. The chain is built from TRBV29-1 and TRBJ2-6; no clear D gene. The CDR3 reads CSVTHLSHSDSGANVLTF. CDR3 DNA: TGCAGCGTAACCCACTTATCCCACAGCGACTCTGGGGCCAACGTCCTGACTTTC.